This T cell receptor (beta chain) was obtained from a study of T cell responses to AZD1222 COVID-19 vaccine. To note about this clone: Its matching antigen is unknown.

The repertoire was sequenced with immunoSEQ multiplex PCR; TCRdb's copy has only in-frame clones and lacks some. The sample carries 35,000 to 55,000 clones, over 80% recorded once. Germline trimming cut 1 base from V and 3 bases from J; bases unmatched to any gene: 2. The CDR3 runs 15 residues. Looked up from germline, CDR1 is WSHSY and CDR2 is SAAADI. Study-level results: Vaccine-associated CD4 TCRs spanned spike, dominant at 160-218 and 743-854.

V gene TRBV10-2 combines with J gene TRBJ2-1; 8 bases line up with TRBD1. This clonotype was sampled from an adult in good health. Here the sequenced sample was peripheral blood, taken on day 0 of AZD1222 vaccination. The CDR3 region is CASSEWDRHYNEQFF. The CDR3, as DNA: TGCGCCAGCAGTGAGTGGGACAGGCACTACAATGAGCAGTTCTTC.